The sequence of this TCR beta chain was determined in a study of blood T cell repertoires in COVID-19. Study at large: COVID-19 samples collected from the United States, Italy and Spain covered acute and convalescent phases. T cells, B-cell-depleted T cells, or PBMCs provided the cDNA or gDNA that served as material.

Looked up from germline, CDR1 is SNHLY and CDR2 is FYNNEI. V was clipped by 6 bases and J by 7 bases, with 9 bases between them. CDR3 length: 11 residues. Original analysis: It was from reference gene primer amplification that nucleated cell counts were estimated. Repertoires were generated with immunoSEQ multiplex PCR, while TCRdb's copy carries only in-frame clones and drops some. The V and J calls and the clone size are those of that table, but D and trimming were determined from the DNA. The data show about 220,000 clones, about 88% seen once. The chain recombines TRBV2 with TRBJ1-2; D is unclear. Sequencing was done on a sample of peripheral blood. The origin of this receptor is a woman aged 50 to 60 with COVID-19, enrolled during active disease. The CDR3 protein is CASRDPGGYTF. The CDR3 region has the DNA TGTGCCAGCAGGGATCCGGGTGGCTACACCTTC.